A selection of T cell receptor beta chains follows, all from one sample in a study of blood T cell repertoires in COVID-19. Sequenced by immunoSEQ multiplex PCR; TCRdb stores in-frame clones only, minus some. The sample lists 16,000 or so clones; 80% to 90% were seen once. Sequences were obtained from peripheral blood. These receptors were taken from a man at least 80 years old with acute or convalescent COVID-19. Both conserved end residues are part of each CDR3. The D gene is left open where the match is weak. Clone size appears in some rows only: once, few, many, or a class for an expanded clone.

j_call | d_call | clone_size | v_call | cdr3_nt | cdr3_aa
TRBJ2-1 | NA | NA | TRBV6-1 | TGTGCCAGCAGTGGAGCCCCGGGGGACCGCAATGAGCAGTTCTTC | CASSGAPGDRNEQFF
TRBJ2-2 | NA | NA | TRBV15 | TGTGCCACCAGCAGAGCTTACACCGGGGAGCTGTTTTTT | CATSRAYTGELFF
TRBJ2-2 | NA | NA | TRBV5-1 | TGCGCCAGCAGTAGGGGCGGGGACAACACCGGGGAGCTGTTTTTT | CASSRGGDNTGELFF
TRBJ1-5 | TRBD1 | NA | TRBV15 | TGTGCCACCAGCATTGACAGGGTGTTTCAGCCCCAGCATTTT | CATSIDRVFQPQHF
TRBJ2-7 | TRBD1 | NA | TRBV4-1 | TGCGCCAGCAGAGTGAGGACAGGGTCCTACGAGCAGTACTTC | CASRVRTGSYEQYF
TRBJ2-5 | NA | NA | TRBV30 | TGTGCCTGGAGTGTACGGGCGGGTAGATCTCCCCAAGAGACCCAGTACTTC | CAWSVRAGRSPQETQYF
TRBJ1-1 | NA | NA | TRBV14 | TGTGCCAGCAGCCACTGGGCCACTGAAGCTTTCTTT | CASSHWATEAFF
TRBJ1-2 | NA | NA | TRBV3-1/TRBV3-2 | TGTGCCAGCAGCCCTAGGGGGACGAGCGGCTACACCTTC | CASSPRGTSGYTF
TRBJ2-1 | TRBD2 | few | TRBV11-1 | TGTGCCAGCAGCTTACCGGGAGGACCCTTCGATGAGCAGTTCTTC | CASSLPGGPFDEQFF
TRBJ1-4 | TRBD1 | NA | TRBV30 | TGTGCCTGGAGTGTACTTACAGGGGAAGGAGAAAAACTGTTTTTT | CAWSVLTGEGEKLFF
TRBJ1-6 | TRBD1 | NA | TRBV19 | TGTGCCAGTAACGGACAGGGTCGGAGTTCACCCCTCCACTTT | CASNGQGRSSPLHF
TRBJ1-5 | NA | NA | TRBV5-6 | TGTGCCAGCAGCACGGGGAGGGGGAAGCCCCAGCATTTT | CASSTGRGKPQHF
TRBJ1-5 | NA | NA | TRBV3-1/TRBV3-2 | TGTGCCAGCAGCCAAGACCCCCCAGGGATTAATCAGCCCCAGCATTTT | CASSQDPPGINQPQHF
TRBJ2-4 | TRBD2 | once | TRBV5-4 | TGTGCCAGCAGCTTGAGCGGGGGGGTCAAAAACATTCAGTACTTC | CASSLSGGVKNIQYF
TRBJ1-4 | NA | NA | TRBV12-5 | TGTGCTAGTGGTTTGTTTCAGGTCTTGAATGAAAAACTGTTTTTT | CASGLFQVLNEKLFF
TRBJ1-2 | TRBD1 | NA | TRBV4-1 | TGCGCCAGCAGCCTTGAACAGGGGACGTTTGGGGGCTACACCTTC | CASSLEQGTFGGYTF
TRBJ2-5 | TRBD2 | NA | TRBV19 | TGTGCCAGTAGCGAACTAGCGGACCAAGAGACCCAGTACTTC | CASSELADQETQYF
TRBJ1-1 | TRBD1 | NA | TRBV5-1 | TGCGCCAGCAGCACGGGACAGCTGAGGAACACTGAAGCTTTCTTT | CASSTGQLRNTEAFF
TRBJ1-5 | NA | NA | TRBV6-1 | TGTGCCAGCAGTGCCACGAAATGGGTCGGGGATCATCAGCCCCAGCATTTT | CASSATKWVGDHQPQHF
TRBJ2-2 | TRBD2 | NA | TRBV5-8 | TGTGCCAGCAGCAGGGCCCTAGCGGCGAACACCGGGGAGCTGTTTTTT | CASSRALAANTGELFF
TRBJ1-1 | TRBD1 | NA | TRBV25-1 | TGTGCCAGCAGCTTCGGACAGGGGGTTACTGAAGCTTTCTTT | CASSFGQGVTEAFF
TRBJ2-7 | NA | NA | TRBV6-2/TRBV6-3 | TGTGCCAGCAGTTACGGGACTCTCACCTACGAGCAGTACTTC | CASSYGTLTYEQYF
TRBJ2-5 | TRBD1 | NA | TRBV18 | TGTGCCAGCTCACCGATACAGGGGGATCAACAGACCCAGTACTTC | CASSPIQGDQQTQYF
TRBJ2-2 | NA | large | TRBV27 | TGTGCCAGCAGCTGGTCGCGGACCGGGGAGCTGTTTTTT | CASSWSRTGELFF
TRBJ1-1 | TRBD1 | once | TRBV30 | TGTGCCTGGAGGCCCTGGACAGGACGGACTGAAGCTTTCTTT | CAWRPWTGRTEAFF
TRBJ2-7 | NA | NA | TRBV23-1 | TGCGCCAGCAGTCTGGGGCGTAACGGCGAGCAGTACTTC | CASSLGRNGEQYF
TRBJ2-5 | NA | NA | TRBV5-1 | TGCGCCAGCAGCTTGGCCAGGCGGGCGGAGACCCAGTACTTC | CASSLARRAETQYF
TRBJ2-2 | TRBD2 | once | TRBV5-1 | TGCGCCAGCTCAGGGGGACTAGCGGGCACCGGGGAGCTGTTTTTT | CASSGGLAGTGELFF
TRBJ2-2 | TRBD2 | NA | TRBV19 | TGTGCCAGTAACCCACCGGGACTAGGTAGGGGCACCGGGGAGCTGTTTTTT | CASNPPGLGRGTGELFF
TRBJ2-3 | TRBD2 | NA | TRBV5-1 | TGCGCCAGCAGCTTGGACGGTAGCGGGGGGTCTAGCACAGATACGCAGTATTTT | CASSLDGSGGSSTDTQYF
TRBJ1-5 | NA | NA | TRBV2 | TGTGCCAGCAGTGAACCGTCAGGGATCAATCAGCCCCAGCATTTT | CASSEPSGINQPQHF
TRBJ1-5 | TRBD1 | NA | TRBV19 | TGTGCCAGTAGTATCGGGACAGGGGCCCGGCAGCCCCAGCATTTT | CASSIGTGARQPQHF
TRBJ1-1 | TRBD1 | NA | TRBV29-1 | TGCAGCCTACGGGACAGGGAGTCGTACACTGAAGCTTTCTTT | CSLRDRESYTEAFF
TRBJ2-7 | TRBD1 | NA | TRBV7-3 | TGTGCCAGCAGCCCCGGGCCGACAGGGCCCTACGAGCAGTACTTC | CASSPGPTGPYEQYF
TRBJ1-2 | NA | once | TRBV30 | TGTGCCTGCCAGGGAGGCTATGGCTACACCTTC | CACQGGYGYTF
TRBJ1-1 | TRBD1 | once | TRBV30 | TGTGCCTGTTCAGGACAGGCGAACACTGAAGCTTTCTTT | CACSGQANTEAFF